This T cell receptor (beta chain) originates from a study of Graves' ophthalmopathy and Graves' hyperthyroidism. Study information: Stable hyperthyroidism meant no ophthalmopathy within 18 months of follow-up. Study observations and caveats: Most expanded clonotypes in thyroid above 0.001 frequency also showed up in blood.

Comments on this clonotype: Its target is not known.

From RNA, the CDR3 regions of TCR beta chains were amplified and sequenced. HTBI primers primed a first-round RT-PCR, and a second-round multiplex PCR followed. TCRdb fed the multiplex PCR reads into MiXCR, producing one record per CDR3 protein. The data hold over a million distinct CDR3 sequences, with around a third observed a single time. Trimming pared 3 bases from V and 4 bases from J, leaving 11 bases between. Germline V gene lookup returns CDR1 SGDLS and CDR2 YYNGEE. The CDR3 loop spans 14 amino acids. Other autoimmune diseases, uncontrolled infections, pregnancy and lactation each led to patient exclusion. The authors diagnosed from clinical symptoms, serum thyroxine, TRAb, thyroid ultrasound and orbital computed tomography.

The specimen sequenced was peripheral blood or thyroid tissue (not recorded which). V is TRBV9 and J is TRBJ1-3, with TRBD1 as a possible D gene (6 bases). The clonotype comes from an adult man with Graves' hyperthyroidism. The CDR3 protein is CASSEGTTGNTIYF. The DNA for the CDR3 is TGTGCCAGCAGCGAGGGGACAACCGGAAACACCATATATTTT.